This TCR beta chain is from a study of response to subunit inactivated influenza vaccine. General study points: Few new T cells, the authors suggested, are recruited by each seasonal influenza vaccination.

TCRdb used MiXCR to reprocess the RT-PCR reads, holding one entry per CDR3 protein. This sample yields fewer than 250,000 distinct CDR3 sequences, of which 13% to 15% are seen a single time; about 25% belongs to the top ten. This clonotype was counted a few times. Its antigen is not known. This sequence originates from a man aged 50-59 years who received an inactivated influenza vaccine. The sequencing used CD8+ T cells sorted from PBMCs, collected around 5 days after vaccination.

CDR3 in DNA: TGTGCCAGCAGCCTGGCGTTCGCGGAGGCAGATACGCAGTATTTT. Translating it yields CASSLAFAEADTQYF. The gene calls are TRBV11-1 and TRBJ2-3; TRBD2 is a possible D gene (5 bases). CDR3 length equals 15 residues. The V gene lost 5 bases and the J gene lost 4 bases, with 16 bases spanning the gap. Looked up from germline, CDR1 is SGHAT and CDR2 is FQDESV (reference sequence). Supplemented by reference TRBV11-1 and TRBJ2-3, the full variable domain reads EAEVAQSPRYKITEKSQAVAFWCDPISGHATLYWYRQILGQGPELLVQFQDESVVDDSQLPKDRFSAERLKGVDSTLKIQPAELGDSAMYLCASSLAFAEADTQYFGPGTRLTVL.